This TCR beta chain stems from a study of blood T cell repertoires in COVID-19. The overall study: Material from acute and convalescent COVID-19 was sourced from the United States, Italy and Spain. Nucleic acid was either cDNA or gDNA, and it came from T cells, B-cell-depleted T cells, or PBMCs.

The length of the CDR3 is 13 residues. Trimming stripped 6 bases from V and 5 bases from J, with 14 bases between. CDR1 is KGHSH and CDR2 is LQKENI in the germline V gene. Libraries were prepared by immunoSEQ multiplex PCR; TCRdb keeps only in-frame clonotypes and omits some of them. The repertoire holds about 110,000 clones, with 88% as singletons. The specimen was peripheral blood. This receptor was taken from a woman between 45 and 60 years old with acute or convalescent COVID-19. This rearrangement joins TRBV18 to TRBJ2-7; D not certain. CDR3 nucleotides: TGTGCCAGCTCCCAGGTTTTGGGCGACGAGCAGTACTTC. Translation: CASSQVLGDEQYF.